The T cell receptor beta chain described here comes from a study of blood T cells in healthy people across ages (dated by TCRdb to 2014 to 2015). In the study overall: In model experiments, template switching captured roughly one uniquely barcoded TCR beta cDNA molecule for every two T cells. Age-related changes in TCR beta repertoire diversity were measured in the study by deep sequencing normalized with unique cDNA molecular identifiers. Donors were grouped into four age groups: young (average roughly 16 years), middle-aged (around 39), aged (approximately 67) and long-lived (around 80). To avoid experimental bias, donors of different ages were randomly spread across the sequencing lanes. The study analyzed two additional independent replicas of 1 million unique cDNA reads from the same blood draw for two donors, one aged 18 to 30 and one aged 80 or older.

Donors were under 40 systemically healthy Caucasian individuals from Russia aged roughly 6 to 95 years. Each donor gave approximately 9.3 milliliters of peripheral blood, collected into EDTA-treated Vacutainer tubes. Ficoll-Paque density-gradient centrifugation was used to isolate PBMCs, with at least 6.5 million per sample. Total RNA was extracted from PBMCs with Trizol reagent, with at least 5.5 micrograms obtained per sample. The percentages of naive CD45RAhigh/CD27high T cells were determined by flow cytometry on a PBMC aliquot from every donor. The sample holds a few counts of this clonotype. Its antigen remains undetermined. No much larger clonotype is one base removed from it; base qualities were not supplied. The paper as a whole reports these results and caveats: Estimates of total diversity based on one million sequenced T cells were considered lower bounds and underestimates. Observed TCR beta diversity per million T cells fell roughly linearly with age, and a significant reduction was already apparent by age about 36. Because profiling used bulk unsorted PBMCs, naive and antigen-experienced compartments could not be compared conclusively. Because the CMV infection status of the donors was unknown, age-related changes in expanded clonotypes may potentially have been confounded. Observed TCR beta diversity correlated strongly with the percentage of naive T cells measured by flow cytometry. Compared with the aged group, more naive CD4+ T cells, fewer expanded clones and increased TCR diversity were shown by the long-lived group, suggesting age selection.

Library preparation employed 5' RACE. Sequencer: Illumina HiSeq 2500. The second PCR ran for about 7 to 11 cycles and used a J-beta primer mix along with a sample-barcoded 5' primer. Each TCR beta cDNA molecule received a unique molecular identifier from a template-switch 5' adaptor carrying 12 random nucleotides. At least 3 million CDR3-containing paired-end reads were obtained from each sample. All of the RNA was converted into first-strand cDNA using the Mint cDNA synthesis kit, with a TRBC-specific oligonucleotide serving as the primer. Following uracil-DNA glycosylase treatment, all cDNA underwent a first 18-cycle PCR with the universal primers M1SS and BC2_uni_R. Concerning the study's data processing: For normalization, 1 million high-quality reads were randomly selected from each sample, with every read carrying a distinct molecular identifier. Reads sharing molecular identifiers were discarded rather than binned into consensus sequences. MiTCR, run with a Q25 quality threshold and the strictest error-elimination algorithm, handled CDR3 identification, clonotype clustering and error correction. A nonparametric unseen species model with Euler transformation was used to estimate a lower bound on total TCR beta diversity. Using fastp trimming at Q25 and MiXCR clonotype assembly, TCRdb reanalyzed the public sequencing data and kept in-frame beta chains. Rows matching on CDR3 protein sequence are summarized as one entry with the most common DNA and genes. These V and J calls are TCRdb output, not the study's own analysis. Here the sample has roughly 830,000 distinct CDR3 sequences; around 62% occur a single time. The ten largest clones capture 28% of the sample.

Reading from cysteine to phenylalanine, the CDR3 counts 14 amino acids. The only DNA kept is the CDR3, 42 bases in frame from the first base. CDR1 and CDR2, per the germline V gene, are SGHDT and YYEEEE. The V and J ends are trimmed by 2 bases and 10 bases, leaving 16 bases between them. The sample taken for sequencing was blood. This receptor was obtained from a man aged 30-40 years in good health. The chain couples TRBV5-6 to TRBJ2-1, with the D call perhaps TRBD1 or TRBD2, each one matching 5 bases. The nucleotides are TGTGCCAGCAGCTTTATTTCCGGGACGGCGGAGCAGTTCTTC. This yields the protein CASSFISGTAEQFF. With all but the CDR3 taken from the reference TRBV5-6 and TRBJ2-1 genes, the full variable domain is: DAGVTQSPTHLIKTRGQQVTLRCSPKSGHDTVSWYQQALGQGPQFIFQYYEEEERQRGNFPDRFSGHQFPNYSSELNVNALLLGDSALYLCASSFISGTAEQFFGPGTRLTVL.